The 3 T cell receptor beta chains below come from one sample, sequenced in a study of read filtering for tumor transcriptome and immune sequencing. Molecular barcoded adaptors covering alpha/delta and beta/gamma chains were used on 400 ng RNA. TCRdb re-analysed the reads in MiXCR, keeping a single row per CDR3 protein. This sample has over 50,000 distinct CDR3 sequences, with 14% found just once. The sample comprised a population of CD138-negative cells sorted from bone marrow. The source is a donor at least 40 years old with multiple myeloma.

This clonotype was recorded at least ten times. The chain has TRBV4-1 and TRBJ2-1; 9 bases fit TRBD2. This CDR3 region has 16 residues. V lost 3 bases to trimming and J lost 3 bases; unmatched junction nucleotides: 6. Germline V gene lookup returns CDR1 MGHRA and CDR2 YSYEKL. The CDR3 spells CASSQNSGSLYNEQFF. CDR3 sequence (DNA): TGCGCCAGCAGCCAGAATAGCGGGAGCCTCTACAATGAGCAGTTCTTC.

This clonotype has a count of ten or more. The CDR3 here is CASSRGDSGANVLTF. The DNA for the CDR3 is TGTGCCAGCAGTCGGGGCGACTCTGGGGCCAACGTCCTGACTTTC. V and J are TRBV6-5 and TRBJ2-6; D may be TRBD1 or TRBD2 (5 bases each). V was cut by 5 bases and J by 0 bases, with 8 bases left in between. Germline lookup yields CDR1 MNHEY and CDR2 SVGAGI. The CDR3 contains 15 residues.

This clonotype was seen many times. The chain joins TRBV12-3 or TRBV12-4 to TRBJ2-1; possible D gene TRBD2, 5 bases. The CDR3 length is 16 residues. V gave up 3 bases and J gave up 10 bases, with 22 bases separating them. CDR3: CASSLRVRSPVPEQFF. CDR3 nucleotide sequence: TGTGCCAGCAGTTTGAGGGTGCGGAGTCCCGTACCCGAGCAGTTCTTC.